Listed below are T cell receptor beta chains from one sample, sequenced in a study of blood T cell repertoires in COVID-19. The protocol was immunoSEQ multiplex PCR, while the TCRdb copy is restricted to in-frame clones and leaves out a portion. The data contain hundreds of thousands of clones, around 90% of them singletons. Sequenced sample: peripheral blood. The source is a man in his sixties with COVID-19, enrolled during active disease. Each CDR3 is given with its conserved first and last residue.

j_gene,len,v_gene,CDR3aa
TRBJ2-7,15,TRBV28,CASSLPAGISYEQYF
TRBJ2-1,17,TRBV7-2,CASSLMRLAGGPDEQFF
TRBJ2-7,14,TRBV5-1,CASSLGQGAYEQYF
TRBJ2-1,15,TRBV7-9,CASSSPRVDYNEQFF
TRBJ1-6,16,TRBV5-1,CASSLPTGGRDSPLHF
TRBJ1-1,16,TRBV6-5,CASSYSSPQGVTEAFF
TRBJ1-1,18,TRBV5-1,CASSLASQGSLLGTEAFF
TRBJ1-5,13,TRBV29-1,CSVADSGDQPQHF
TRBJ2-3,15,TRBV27,CASSRTSGAGDTQYF
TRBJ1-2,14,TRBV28,CASRARTGFRGYTF
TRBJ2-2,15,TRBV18,CASSPPAPNTGELFF
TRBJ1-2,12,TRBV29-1,CSVADSPRGYTF
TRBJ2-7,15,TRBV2,CASSEETGSSYEQYF
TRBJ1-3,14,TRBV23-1,CASGDRGSGNTIYF
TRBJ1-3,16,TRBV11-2,CASSSRDSRSGNTIYF
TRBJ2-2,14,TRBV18,CASSTSGSTGELFF
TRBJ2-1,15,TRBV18,CASSPGLDRTDEQFF
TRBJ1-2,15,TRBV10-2,CASNSGQGENYGYTF
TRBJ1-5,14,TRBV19,CASSPGQSNQPQHF
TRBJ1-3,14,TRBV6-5,CASSHGTEGNTIYF
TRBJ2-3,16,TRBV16,CASSQGLAGVTDTQYF
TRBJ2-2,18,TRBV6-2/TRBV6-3,CASSSFIGTGQNTGELFF
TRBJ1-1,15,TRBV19,CASSDPGQGGTEAFF